The entry below gives a single TCR beta chain sequence along with its context. What it binds is unknown. The sample belongs to a study of early T cells in non-severe SARS-CoV-2 infection. V lost 6 bases, J lost 9 bases, and 21 bases lay in between. Germline V gives CDR1 MDHEN, CDR2 SYDVKM. This CDR3 is built from 15 residues. General study findings and limits: VDJdb-based matching was biased toward anti-spike CD8 responses and missed private and CD4 specificities.

TCRdb called the 5' RACE reads again in MiXCR, with one record for every CDR3 protein. This sample carries around 40,000 distinct CDR3 sequences, approximately 10% of them seen once, and the ten largest clones take roughly 9.7%. The receptor's source is an adult who was a healthcare worker with PCR-confirmed SARS-CoV-2 infection or an uninfected control (not recorded which). The chain couples TRBV28 to TRBJ2-4; D may be TRBD2 (6 bases). Source material: whole blood. The CDR3 sequence is CASSPPTRVGGIQYF. The CDR3 DNA follows: TGTGCCAGCAGCCCCCCCACCAGGGTCGGGGGCATTCAGTACTTC.